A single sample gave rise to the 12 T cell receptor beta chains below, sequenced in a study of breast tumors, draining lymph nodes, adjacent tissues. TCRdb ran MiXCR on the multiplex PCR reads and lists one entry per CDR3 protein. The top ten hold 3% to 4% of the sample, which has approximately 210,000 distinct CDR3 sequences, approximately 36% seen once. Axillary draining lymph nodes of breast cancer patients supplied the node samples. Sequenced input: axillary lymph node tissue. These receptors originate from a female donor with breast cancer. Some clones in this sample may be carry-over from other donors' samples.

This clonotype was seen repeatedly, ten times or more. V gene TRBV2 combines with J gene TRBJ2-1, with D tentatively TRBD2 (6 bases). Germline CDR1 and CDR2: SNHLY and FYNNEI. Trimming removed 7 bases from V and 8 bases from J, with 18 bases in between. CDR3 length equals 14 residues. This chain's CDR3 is CASTSRPLAYEQFF. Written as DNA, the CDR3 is TGTGCCAGCACTTCTCGACCACTAGCTTATGAGCAGTTCTTC.

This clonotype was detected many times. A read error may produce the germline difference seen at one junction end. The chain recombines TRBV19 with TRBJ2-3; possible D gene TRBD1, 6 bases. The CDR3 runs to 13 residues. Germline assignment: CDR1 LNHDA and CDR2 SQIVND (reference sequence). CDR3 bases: TGTGCCAGTAGTATAGCCCCGACAGGTACGCAGTATTTT. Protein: CASSIAPTGTQYF.

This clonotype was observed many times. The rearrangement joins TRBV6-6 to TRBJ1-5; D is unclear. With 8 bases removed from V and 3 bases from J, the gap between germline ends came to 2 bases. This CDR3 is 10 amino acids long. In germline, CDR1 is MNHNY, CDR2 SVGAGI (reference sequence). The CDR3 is CASSNQPQHF. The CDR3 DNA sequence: TGTGCCAGCTCCAATCAGCCCCAGCATTTT.

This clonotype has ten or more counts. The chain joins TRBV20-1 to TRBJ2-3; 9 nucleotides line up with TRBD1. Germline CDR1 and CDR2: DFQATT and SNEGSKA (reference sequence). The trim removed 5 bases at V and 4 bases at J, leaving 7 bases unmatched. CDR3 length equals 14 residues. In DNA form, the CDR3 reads TGCAGTGCTCAGGACAGGGGTTTGTCAGATACGCAGTATTTT. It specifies CSAQDRGLSDTQYF.

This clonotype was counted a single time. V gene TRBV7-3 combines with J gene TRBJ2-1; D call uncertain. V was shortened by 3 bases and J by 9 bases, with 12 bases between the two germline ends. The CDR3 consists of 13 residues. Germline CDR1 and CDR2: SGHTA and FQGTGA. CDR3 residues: CASSFYPGPEQFF. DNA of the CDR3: TGTGCCAGCAGCTTTTACCCGGGCCCTGAGCAGTTCTTC.

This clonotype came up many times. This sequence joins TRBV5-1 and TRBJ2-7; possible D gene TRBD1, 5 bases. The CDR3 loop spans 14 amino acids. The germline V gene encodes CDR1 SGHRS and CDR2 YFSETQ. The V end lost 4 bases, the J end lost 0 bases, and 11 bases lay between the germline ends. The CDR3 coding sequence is TGCGCCAGCAGCCGGACAACGACCTCCTACGAGCAGTACTTC. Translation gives CASSRTTTSYEQYF.

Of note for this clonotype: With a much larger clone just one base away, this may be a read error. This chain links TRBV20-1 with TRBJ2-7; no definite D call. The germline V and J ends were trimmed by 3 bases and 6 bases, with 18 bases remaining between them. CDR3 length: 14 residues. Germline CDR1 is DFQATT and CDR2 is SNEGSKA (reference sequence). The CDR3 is CSASSAEWASEQYF. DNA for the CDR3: TGCAGTGCTAGTAGTGCGGAGTGGGCCTCCGAGCAGTACTTC.

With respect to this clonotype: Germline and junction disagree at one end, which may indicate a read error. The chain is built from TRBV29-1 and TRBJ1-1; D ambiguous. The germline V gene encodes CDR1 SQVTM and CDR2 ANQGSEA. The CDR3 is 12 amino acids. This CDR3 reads CSVVLFRTEASF. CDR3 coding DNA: TGCAGCGTTGTGTTATTTAGGACTGAAGCTTCCTTT. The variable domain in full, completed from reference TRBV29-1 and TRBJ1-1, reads SAVISQKPSRDICQRGTSLTIQCQVDSQVTMMFWYRQQPGQSLTLIATANQGSEATYESGFVIDKFPISRPNLTFSTLTVSNMSPEDSSIYLCSVVLFRTEASFGQGTRLTVV.

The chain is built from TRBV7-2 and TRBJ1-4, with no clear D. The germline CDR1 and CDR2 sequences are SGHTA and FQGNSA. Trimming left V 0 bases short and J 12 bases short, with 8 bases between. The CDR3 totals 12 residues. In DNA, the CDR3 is TGTGCCAGCAGCTTAGCAGGGAGAGAACTGTTTTTT. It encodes CASSLAGRELFF.

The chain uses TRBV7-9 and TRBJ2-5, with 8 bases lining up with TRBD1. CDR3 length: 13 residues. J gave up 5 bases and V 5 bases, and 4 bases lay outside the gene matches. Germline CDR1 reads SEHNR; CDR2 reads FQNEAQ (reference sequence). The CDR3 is CASSTPGGETQYF. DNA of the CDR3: TGTGCCAGCAGCACGCCAGGGGGCGAGACCCAGTACTTC.

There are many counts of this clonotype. DNA for the CDR3: TGTGCTAGTGGGGCAGGCGGGAGGACAGATACGCAGTATTTT. Its protein product is CASGAGGRTDTQYF. This chain joins TRBV12-5 and TRBJ2-3; 8 nucleotides match TRBD2. The J segment lost 3 bases and the V segment lost 6 bases, leaving 5 bases of the junction unmatched. The CDR3 covers 14 residues. Germline V CDR1 and CDR2: LGHNT, FRNRAP.

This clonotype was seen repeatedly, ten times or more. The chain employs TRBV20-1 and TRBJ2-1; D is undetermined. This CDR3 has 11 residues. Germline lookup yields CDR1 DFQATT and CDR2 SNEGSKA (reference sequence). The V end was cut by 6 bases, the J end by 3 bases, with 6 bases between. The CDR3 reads CSAAGYNEQFF. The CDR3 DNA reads TGCAGTGCGGCTGGCTACAATGAGCAGTTCTTC.